This T cell receptor beta chain emerged from a study of blood T cell repertoires in COVID-19. Study-level information: Sample material is recorded as cDNA or gDNA derived from T cells, B-cell-depleted T cells, or PBMCs.

The CDR3 has 15 residues. Germline CDR1 reads SGHRS; CDR2 reads YFSETQ. The V end lost 0 bases, the J end lost 8 bases, and 15 bases lay between the germline ends. Seattle patients were enrolled while actively infected and followed longitudinally. In the original analysis: Estimated nucleated cell counts came from reference gene primer amplification. TCRdb's table, derived via immunoSEQ multiplex PCR, lists solely in-frame clones and lacks some. V, J and clone size reflect that table, while D and trimming were determined from the DNA. Altogether approximately 180,000 clones are present, 65% to 85% being singletons, with the ten largest covering around 6.3%.

Source material: peripheral blood. This chain joins TRBV5-1 and TRBJ2-1, with TRBD1 as a possible D gene (6 bases). The clonotype was recovered from a woman between 35 and 50 years old with COVID-19, enrolled during active disease. In nucleotides, the CDR3 is TGCGCCAGCAGCTTGGTGGGGGCCGGAAGGGATGAGCAGTTCTTC. Residues: CASSLVGAGRDEQFF.